This T cell receptor (beta chain) was retrieved from a study of cytotoxic CD8 clonotypes in ibrutinib-treated CLL. About the research overall: Response sampling took place at median about 12 months of treatment, range 6 to 36. Findings and caveats of the study: Public clonotypes were seen rarely and were contracted or stable on treatment.

The assay was immunoSEQ multiplex PCR, and TCRdb's table has in-frame clones only and misses some. The repertoire consists of about 200,000 clones, with around 70% occurring once and the leading ten covering approximately 6.3%. Germline V gene sequence: CDR1 SEHNR, CDR2 FQNEAQ (reference sequence). Trimming stripped 7 bases from V and 3 bases from J, with 19 bases between. CDR3 length: 15 amino acids. A word on this clone: The antigen remains undetermined.

The source is a human donor with chronic lymphocytic leukemia. The gene calls are TRBV7-9 and TRBJ2-7, with D possibly matching TRBD2 (6 bases). The specimen was PBMCs, collected after 12 months of ibrutinib treatment. CDR3: CASIPPGTLSYEQYF. CDR3 DNA: TGTGCCAGCATACCACCCGGGACTCTGAGCTACGAGCAGTACTTC.